This TCR beta chain is from a study of identical twins. Each CDR3 protein gets one entry after TCRdb re-called the 5' RACE reads with MiXCR. The table lists about 570,000 distinct CDR3 sequences, more than 9% of them singletons. V was cut by 5 bases and J by 2 bases, with 18 bases left in between. This CDR3 spans 16 amino acids. The germline CDR1 and CDR2 sequences are SGHAT and FQNNGV. The sample holds a few counts of this clonotype. This sample was shared with a second study, whose subject was yellow fever vaccine responses in identical twins.

The source material was PBMCs. The rearrangement uses TRBV11-2 and TRBJ2-5; D may be TRBD2 (6 bases). This sequence was found in a young woman in good health. CDR3 amino acids: CASSPYPGEPQETQYF. The DNA for the CDR3 is TGTGCCAGCAGCCCCTACCCGGGGGAACCGCAAGAGACCCAGTACTTC.